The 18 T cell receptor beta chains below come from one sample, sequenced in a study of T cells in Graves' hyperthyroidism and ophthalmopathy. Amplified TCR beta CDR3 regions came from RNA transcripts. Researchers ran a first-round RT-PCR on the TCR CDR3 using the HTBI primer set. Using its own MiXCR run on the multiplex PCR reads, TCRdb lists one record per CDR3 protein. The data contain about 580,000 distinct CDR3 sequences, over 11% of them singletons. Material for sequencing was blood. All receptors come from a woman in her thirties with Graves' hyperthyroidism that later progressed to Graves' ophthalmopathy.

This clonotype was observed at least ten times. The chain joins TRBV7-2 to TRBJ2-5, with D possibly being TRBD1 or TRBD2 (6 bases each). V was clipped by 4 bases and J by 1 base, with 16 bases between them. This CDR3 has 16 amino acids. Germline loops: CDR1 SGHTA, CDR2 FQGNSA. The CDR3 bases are TGTGCCAGCAGCTCCACGGGACTGGGGGCCCAAGAGACCCAGTACTTC. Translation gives CASSSTGLGAQETQYF.

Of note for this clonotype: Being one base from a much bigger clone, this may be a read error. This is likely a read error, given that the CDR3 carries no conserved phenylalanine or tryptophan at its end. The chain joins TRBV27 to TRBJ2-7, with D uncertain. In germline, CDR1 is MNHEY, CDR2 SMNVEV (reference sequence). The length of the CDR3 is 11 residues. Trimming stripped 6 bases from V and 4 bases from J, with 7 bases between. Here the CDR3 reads CASRESYEQYC. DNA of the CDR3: TGTGCCAGCAGGGAGTCATACGAGCAGTACTGC.

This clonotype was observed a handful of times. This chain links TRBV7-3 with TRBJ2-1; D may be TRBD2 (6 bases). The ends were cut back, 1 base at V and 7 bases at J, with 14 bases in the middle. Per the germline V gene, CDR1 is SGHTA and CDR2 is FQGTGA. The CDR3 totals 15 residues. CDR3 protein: CASSLNGGSVNEQFF. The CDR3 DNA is TGTGCCAGCAGCTTAAATGGGGGGAGTGTTAATGAGCAGTTCTTC.

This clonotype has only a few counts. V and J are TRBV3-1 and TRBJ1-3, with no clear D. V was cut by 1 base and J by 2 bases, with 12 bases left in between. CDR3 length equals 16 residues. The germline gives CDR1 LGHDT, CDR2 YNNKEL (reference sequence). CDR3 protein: CASSQGVGNPGNTIYF. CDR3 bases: TGTGCCAGCAGCCAAGGGGTAGGGAACCCTGGAAACACCATATATTTT.

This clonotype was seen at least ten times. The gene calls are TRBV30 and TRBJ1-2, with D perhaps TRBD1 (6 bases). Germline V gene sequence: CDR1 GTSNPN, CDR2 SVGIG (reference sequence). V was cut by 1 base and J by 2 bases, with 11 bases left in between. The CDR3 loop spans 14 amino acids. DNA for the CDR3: TGTGCCTGGAGTGAGGGACACCAAAACTATGGCTACACCTTC. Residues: CAWSEGHQNYGYTF. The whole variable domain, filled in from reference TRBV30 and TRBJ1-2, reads SQTIHQWPATLVQPVGSPLSLECTVEGTSNPNLYWYRQAAGRGLQLLFYSVGIGQISSEVPQNLSASRPQDRQFILSSKKLLLSDSGFYLCAWSEGHQNYGYTFGSGTRLTVV.

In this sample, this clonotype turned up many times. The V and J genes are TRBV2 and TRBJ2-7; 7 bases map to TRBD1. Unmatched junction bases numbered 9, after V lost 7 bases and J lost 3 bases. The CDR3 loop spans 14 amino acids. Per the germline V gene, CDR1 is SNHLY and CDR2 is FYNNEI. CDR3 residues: CASTTPGQSYEQYF. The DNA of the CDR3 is TGTGCCAGCACCACACCGGGACAGAGCTACGAGCAGTACTTC.

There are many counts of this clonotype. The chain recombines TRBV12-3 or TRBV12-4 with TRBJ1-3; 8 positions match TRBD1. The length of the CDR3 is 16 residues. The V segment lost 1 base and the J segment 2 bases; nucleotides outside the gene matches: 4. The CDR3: CASSLGTGGTGNTIYF. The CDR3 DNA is TGTGCCAGCAGTTTAGGAACAGGGGGAACTGGAAACACCATATATTTT.

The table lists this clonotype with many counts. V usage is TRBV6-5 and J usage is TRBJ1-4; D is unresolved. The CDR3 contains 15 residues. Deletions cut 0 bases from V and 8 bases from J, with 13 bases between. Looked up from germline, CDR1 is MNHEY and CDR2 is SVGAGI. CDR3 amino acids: CASSYSTSGSEKLFF. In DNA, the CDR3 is TGTGCCAGCAGTTACTCTACCTCCGGGAGCGAAAAACTGTTTTTT.

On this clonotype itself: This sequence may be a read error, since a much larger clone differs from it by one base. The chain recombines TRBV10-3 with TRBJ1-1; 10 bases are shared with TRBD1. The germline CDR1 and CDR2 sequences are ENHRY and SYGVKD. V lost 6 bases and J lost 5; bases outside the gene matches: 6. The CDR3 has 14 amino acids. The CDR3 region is CAISTGTGETEAFF. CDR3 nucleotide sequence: TGTGCCATCAGCACGGGGACAGGGGAAACTGAAGCTTTCTTT.

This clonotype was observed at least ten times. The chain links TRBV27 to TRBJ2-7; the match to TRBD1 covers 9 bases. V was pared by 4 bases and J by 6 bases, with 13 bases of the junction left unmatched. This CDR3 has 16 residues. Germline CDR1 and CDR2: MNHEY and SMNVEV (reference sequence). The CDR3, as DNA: TGTGCCAGCAGTTCGATCGCGGGACAGGGAAGCTCCGAGCAGTACTTC. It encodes CASSSIAGQGSSEQYF.

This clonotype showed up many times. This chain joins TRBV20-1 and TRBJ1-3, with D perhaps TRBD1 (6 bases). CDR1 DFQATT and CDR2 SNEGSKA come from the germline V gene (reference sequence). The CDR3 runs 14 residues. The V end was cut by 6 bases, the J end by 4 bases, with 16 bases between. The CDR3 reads CSAHHGTPGNTIYF. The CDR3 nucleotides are TGCAGTGCCCACCACGGGACACCGGGAAACACCATATATTTT.

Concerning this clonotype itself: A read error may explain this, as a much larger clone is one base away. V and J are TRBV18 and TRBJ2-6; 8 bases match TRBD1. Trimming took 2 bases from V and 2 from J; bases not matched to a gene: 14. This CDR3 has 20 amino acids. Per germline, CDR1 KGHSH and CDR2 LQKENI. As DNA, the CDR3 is TGTGCCAGCTCACCATGGATTGGACAGGGTTATGGGCCTGGGGCCAACGTCCTGACTTTC. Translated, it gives CASSPWIGQGYGPGANVLTF. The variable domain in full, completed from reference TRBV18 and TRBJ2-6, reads NAGVMQNPRHLVRRRGQEARLRCSPMKGHSHVYWYRQLPEEGLKFMVYLQKENIIDESGMPKERFSAEFPKEGPSILRIQQVVRGDSAAYFCASSPWIGQGYGPGANVLTFGAGSRLTVL.

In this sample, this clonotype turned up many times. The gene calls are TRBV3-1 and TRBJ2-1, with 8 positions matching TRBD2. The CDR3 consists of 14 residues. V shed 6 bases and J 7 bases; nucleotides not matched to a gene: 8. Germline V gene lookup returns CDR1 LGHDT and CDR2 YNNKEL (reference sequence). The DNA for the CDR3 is TGTGCCAGCAGGGCGGGAGGTACCAAGAATGAGCAGTTCTTC. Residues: CASRAGGTKNEQFF.

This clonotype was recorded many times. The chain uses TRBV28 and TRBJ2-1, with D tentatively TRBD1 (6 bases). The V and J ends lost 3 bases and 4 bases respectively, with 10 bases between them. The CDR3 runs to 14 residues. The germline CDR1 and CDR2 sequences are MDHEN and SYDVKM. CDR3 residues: CASSFWTEYNEQFF. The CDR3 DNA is TGTGCCAGCAGTTTCTGGACAGAATACAATGAGCAGTTCTTC.

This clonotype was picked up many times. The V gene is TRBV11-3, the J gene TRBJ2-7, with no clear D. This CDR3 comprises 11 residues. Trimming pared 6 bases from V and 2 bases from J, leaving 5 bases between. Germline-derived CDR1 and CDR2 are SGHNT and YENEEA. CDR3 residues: CASSGTYEQYF. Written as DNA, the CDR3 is TGTGCCAGCAGTGGGACCTACGAGCAGTACTTC.

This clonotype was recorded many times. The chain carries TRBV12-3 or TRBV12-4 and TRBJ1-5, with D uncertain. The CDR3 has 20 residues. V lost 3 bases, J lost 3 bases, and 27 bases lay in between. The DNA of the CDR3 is TGTGCCAGCAGTTTTGTCGTAAACAGTGCCCCGTTTAGTCCCAATCAGCCCCAGCATTTT. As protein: CASSFVVNSAPFSPNQPQHF.

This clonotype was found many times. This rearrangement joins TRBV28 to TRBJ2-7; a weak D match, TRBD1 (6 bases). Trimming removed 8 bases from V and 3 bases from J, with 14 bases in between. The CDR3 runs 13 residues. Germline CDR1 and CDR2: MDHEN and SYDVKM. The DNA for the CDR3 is TGTGCCAGCTTGGGAACAGGGAACTACGAGCAGTACTTC. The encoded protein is CASLGTGNYEQYF. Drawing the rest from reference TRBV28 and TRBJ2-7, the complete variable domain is DVKVTQSSRYLVKRTGEKVFLECVQDMDHENMFWYRQDPGLGLRLIYFSYDVKMKEKGDIPEGYSVSREKKERFSLILESASTNQTSMYLCASLGTGNYEQYFGPGTRLTVT.

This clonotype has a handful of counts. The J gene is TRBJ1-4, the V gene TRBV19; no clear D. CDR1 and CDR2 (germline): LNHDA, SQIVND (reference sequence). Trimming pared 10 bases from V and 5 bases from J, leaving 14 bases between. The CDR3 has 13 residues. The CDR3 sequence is CANLGRGNEKLFF. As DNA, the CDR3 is TGTGCCAATCTCGGGCGAGGAAATGAAAAACTGTTTTTT.